The 16 T cell receptor beta chains given below trace back to one sample, sequenced in a study of T cell responses to AZD1222 COVID-19 vaccine. The method was immunoSEQ multiplex PCR; TCRdb's version includes in-frame clones alone and lacks a portion of them. This sample yields some 150,000 clones, of which about 93% are seen a single time; about 1.9% belongs to the top ten. The sequencing used peripheral blood, collected on day 0 of AZD1222 vaccination. Receptor source: an adult in good health.

The chain uses TRBV9 and TRBJ1-4, with D tentatively TRBD1 (6 bases). Germline CDR1 reads SGDLS; CDR2 reads YYNGEE. The CDR3 is 15 residues long. Deletions cut 2 bases from V and 6 bases from J, with 14 bases between. In nucleotides, the CDR3 is TGTGCCAGCAGCGTGACAGGACGCAGCGATGAAAAACTGTTTTTT. It encodes CASSVTGRSDEKLFF.

This clone is a singleton in its sample. The CDR3 spells CASSSPAGAREQYF. CDR3 bases: TGTGCCAGCTCCTCCCCCGCGGGGGCAAGGGAGCAGTACTTC. The V gene is TRBV7-9, the J gene TRBJ2-7; a weak D match, TRBD2 (7 bases). CDR1 and CDR2 from the germline V gene are SEHNR and FQNEAQ (reference sequence). The CDR3 has 14 residues. The V end was cut by 8 bases, the J end by 7 bases, with 21 bases between.

This sequence joins TRBV10-3 and TRBJ2-1; unclear D gene. The CDR3 has 12 residues. Germline values: CDR1 ENHRY, CDR2 SYGVKD. Trimming removed 6 bases from V and 2 bases from J, with 5 bases in between. CDR3 loop: CAIRDTYNEQFF. DNA of the CDR3: TGTGCCATCAGAGACACCTACAATGAGCAGTTCTTC.

The V call is TRBV12-3 or TRBV12-4, the J call TRBJ1-6; possible D gene TRBD1, 5 bases. Deletions cut 8 bases from V and 11 bases from J, with 13 bases between. The CDR3 spans 12 residues. In DNA, the CDR3 is TGTGCCAGCCGCCGGGGCGGAACACCCCTCCACTTT. This encodes CASRRGGTPLHF.

The J gene is TRBJ1-2, the V gene TRBV4-1, with TRBD1 as a possible D gene (5 bases). Germline-derived CDR1 and CDR2 are MGHRA and YSYEKL. Trimming stripped 0 bases from V and 5 bases from J, with 7 bases between. The CDR3 has 13 residues. CDR3 nucleotide sequence: TGCGCCAGCAGCCAAGATCCAGGGTATGGCTACACCTTC. This encodes CASSQDPGYGYTF.

The V and J genes are TRBV19 and TRBJ2-5; the match to TRBD2 covers 8 bases. Per the germline V gene, CDR1 is LNHDA and CDR2 is SQIVND (reference sequence). V shed 3 bases and J 1 base; nucleotides not matched to a gene: 4. This CDR3 has 15 amino acids. The CDR3 loop reads CASSIGRATQETQYF. Here the CDR3 DNA reads TGTGCCAGTAGTATCGGGAGGGCAACCCAAGAGACCCAGTACTTC.

V usage is TRBV3-1 (or the pseudogene TRBV3-2) and J usage is TRBJ1-6; tentative D call: TRBD1 (5 bases). Germline loops: CDR1 LGHDT, CDR2 YNNKEL (reference sequence). Trimming took 5 bases from V and 7 from J, leaving 9 bases between them. CDR3 length equals 13 residues. CDR3: CASSAGGNSPLHF. Written as DNA, the CDR3 is TGTGCCAGCAGCGCCGGGGGAAATTCACCCCTCCACTTT.

The chain employs TRBV6-5 and TRBJ2-2; maybe TRBD2 (5 bases). V was pared by 2 bases and J by 6 bases, with 7 bases between. The CDR3 covers 13 residues. Germline V gives CDR1 MNHEY, CDR2 SVGAGI. CDR3 bases: TGTGCCAGCAGTTACGAGGGCCCCGGGGAGCTGTTTTTT. This gives the protein CASSYEGPGELFF.

The genes are TRBV10-1 and TRBJ1-3, with no clear D. The V end lost 0 bases, the J end lost 4 bases, and 10 bases lay between the germline ends. The germline gives CDR1 WNHNN, CDR2 SYGVQD (reference sequence). The CDR3 is 15 amino acids. CDR3 DNA sequence: TGCGCCAGCAGTGAGTCAGCCAGGATGGGAAACACCATATATTTT. This sequence encodes CASSESARMGNTIYF.

The V gene is TRBV7-2, the J gene TRBJ2-1, with 11 bases aligning to TRBD2. CDR3 length: 16 amino acids. CDR1 is SGHTA, CDR2 FQGNSA, per germline. The trim removed 4 bases at V and 10 bases at J, leaving 12 bases unmatched. CDR3 nucleotide sequence: TGTGCCAGCAGCTCAACTAGCGGGAGTGGACTTAGGGAGCAGTTCTTC. Its protein is CASSSTSGSGLREQFF.

On this clone: An end of the junction differs from the germline gene, which may be a read error. The chain employs TRBV5-4 and TRBJ2-7, with 11 bases aligning to TRBD2. Germline V CDR1 and CDR2: SGHNT, YYREEE (reference sequence). This CDR3 contains 12 residues. The CDR3 sequence: CASSRSSGGLDF. In DNA form, the CDR3 reads TGTGCCAGCAGCCGGTCTAGCGGGGGGTTGGACTTC.

The rearrangement uses TRBV27 and TRBJ2-3; TRBD2 matches 10 bases. CDR1 and CDR2 (germline): MNHEY, SMNVEV (reference sequence). J was trimmed by 2 bases and V by 10 bases; bases with no gene match: 3. This CDR3 spans 13 amino acids. CDR3 bases: TGTGCCATAGCGGGGGGAACCACAGATACGCAGTATTTT. It encodes CAIAGGTTDTQYF.

The chain has TRBV18 and TRBJ2-7, with 7 bases matching TRBD1. The V gene end was trimmed by 6 bases and the J gene end by 5 bases; junction bases not matched to a gene: 13. CDR1 is KGHSH, CDR2 LQKENI, per germline. This CDR3 is built from 15 residues. The CDR3 protein is CASSLKGGEGNEQYF. The CDR3 nucleotides read TGTGCCAGCTCGCTAAAAGGGGGCGAGGGAAACGAGCAGTACTTC. The complete variable domain, with remaining parts taken from reference TRBV18 and TRBJ2-7, reads NAGVMQNPRHLVRRRGQEARLRCSPMKGHSHVYWYRQLPEEGLKFMVYLQKENIIDESGMPKERFSAEFPKEGPSILRIQQVVRGDSAAYFCASSLKGGEGNEQYFGPGTRLTVT.

The V gene is TRBV4-1, the J gene TRBJ2-2; TRBD2 aligns across 8 bases. Trimming at V came to 0 bases and at J to 5 bases, leaving 2 bases not matched to a gene. This CDR3 comprises 15 residues. Germline values: CDR1 MGHRA, CDR2 YSYEKL. The CDR3 sequence: CASSQDPGGTGELFF. Here the CDR3 DNA reads TGCGCCAGCAGCCAAGATCCGGGAGGGACCGGGGAGCTGTTTTTT.

The genes are TRBV5-5 and TRBJ1-5, with a tentative D call TRBD1 (5 bases). CDR1 SGHKS and CDR2 YYEKEE come from the germline V gene (reference sequence). The CDR3 is 15 residues long. V lost 0 bases, J lost 1 base, and 8 bases lay in between. CDR3 sequence reads: CASSLVGASNQPQHF. The CDR3 DNA is TGTGCCAGCAGCTTGGTTGGGGCGAGCAATCAGCCCCAGCATTTT.

In its sample, this clone was seen once. This chain joins TRBV3-1 (or the pseudogene TRBV3-2) and TRBJ1-3, with no clear D. With 5 bases removed from V and 5 bases from J, the gap between germline ends came to 19 bases. Germline CDR1 and CDR2: LGHDT and YNNKEL (reference sequence). The CDR3 loop spans 16 amino acids. The CDR3 DNA sequence: TGTGCCAGCAGCGACCGACTAGCTCTCTTGAGAAACACCATATATTTT. It is translated as CASSDRLALLRNTIYF.